This TCR beta chain was recovered during a study of T cell responses to AZD1222 COVID-19 vaccine. The data were produced by immunoSEQ multiplex PCR, yet TCRdb's version contains in-frame clones alone and is incomplete. The sample records 95,000 to 150,000 clones, about 93% being singletons. The TCR was taken from an adult who received the AZD1222 COVID-19 vaccine. The sample was peripheral blood, taken 28 days after the second AZD1222 dose.

CDR3 sequence (DNA): TGTGCCAGCAGCCTGCTGACGGCCTACGAGCAGTACTTC. Its translation is CASSLLTAYEQYF. The chain employs TRBV5-6 and TRBJ2-7; no clear D. There are 13 residues in the CDR3. V lost 4 bases and J 2 bases, leaving 10 bases between the germline ends. Germline values: CDR1 SGHDT, CDR2 YYEEEE.